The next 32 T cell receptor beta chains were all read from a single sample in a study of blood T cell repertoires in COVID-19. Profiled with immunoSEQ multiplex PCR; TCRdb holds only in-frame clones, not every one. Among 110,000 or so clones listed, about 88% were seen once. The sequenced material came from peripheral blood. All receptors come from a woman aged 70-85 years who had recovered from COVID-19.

In DNA form, the CDR3 reads TGTGCCAGCAGCCCAGGCCCCGGGACAGGGAAGGAGCAGTACTTC. This gives the protein CASSPGPGTGKEQYF. V and J are TRBV13 and TRBJ2-7; 9 bases match TRBD1. This CDR3 is built from 15 residues. Germline assignment: CDR1 PRHDT and CDR2 FYEKMQ (reference sequence). J gave up 7 bases and V 5 bases, and 12 bases lay outside the gene matches.

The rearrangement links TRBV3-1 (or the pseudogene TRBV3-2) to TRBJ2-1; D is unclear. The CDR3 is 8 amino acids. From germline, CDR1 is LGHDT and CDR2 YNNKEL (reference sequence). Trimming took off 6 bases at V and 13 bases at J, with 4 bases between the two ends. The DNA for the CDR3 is TGTGCCAGCAGTTCACAGTTCTTC. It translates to CASSSQFF.

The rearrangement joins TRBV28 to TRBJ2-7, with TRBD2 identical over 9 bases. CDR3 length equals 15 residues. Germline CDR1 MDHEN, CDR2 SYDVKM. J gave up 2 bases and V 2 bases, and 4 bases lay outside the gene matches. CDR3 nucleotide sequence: TGTGCCAGCAGTTTAGGCGGGAGGGGAGCCTACGAGCAGTACTTC. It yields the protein CASSLGGRGAYEQYF.

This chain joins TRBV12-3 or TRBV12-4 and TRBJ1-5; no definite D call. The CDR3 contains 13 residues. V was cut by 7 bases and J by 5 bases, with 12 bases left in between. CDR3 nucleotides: TGTGCCAGCACCACAGTGTCCCATCAGCCCCAGCATTTT. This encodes CASTTVSHQPQHF.

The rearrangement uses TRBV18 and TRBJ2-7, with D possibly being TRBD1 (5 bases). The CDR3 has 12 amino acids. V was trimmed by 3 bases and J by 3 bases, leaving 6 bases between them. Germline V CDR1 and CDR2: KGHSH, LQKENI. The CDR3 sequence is CASSPDSYEQYF. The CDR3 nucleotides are TGTGCCAGCTCACCCGACAGCTACGAGCAGTACTTC.

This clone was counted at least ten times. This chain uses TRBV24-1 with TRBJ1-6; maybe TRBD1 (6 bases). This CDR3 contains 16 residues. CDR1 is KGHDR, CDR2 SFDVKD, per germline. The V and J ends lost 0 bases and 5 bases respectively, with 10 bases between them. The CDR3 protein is CATSDLGQPNNSPLHF. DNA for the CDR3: TGTGCCACCAGTGATTTGGGACAGCCGAATAATTCACCCCTCCACTTT.

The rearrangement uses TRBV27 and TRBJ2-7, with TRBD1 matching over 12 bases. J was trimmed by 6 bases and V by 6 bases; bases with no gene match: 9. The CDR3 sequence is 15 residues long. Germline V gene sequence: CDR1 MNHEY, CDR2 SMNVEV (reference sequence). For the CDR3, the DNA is TGTGCCAGCAGCCCATCCGGGACAGGGGGCCTCGAGCAGTACTTC. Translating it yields CASSPSGTGGLEQYF.

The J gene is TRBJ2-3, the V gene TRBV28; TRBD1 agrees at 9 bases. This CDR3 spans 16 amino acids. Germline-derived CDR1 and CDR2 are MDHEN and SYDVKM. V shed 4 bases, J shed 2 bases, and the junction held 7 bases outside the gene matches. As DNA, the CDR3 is TGTGCCAGCAGTTCCCCCGGGACAGGGTTCACAGATACGCAGTATTTT. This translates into CASSSPGTGFTDTQYF.

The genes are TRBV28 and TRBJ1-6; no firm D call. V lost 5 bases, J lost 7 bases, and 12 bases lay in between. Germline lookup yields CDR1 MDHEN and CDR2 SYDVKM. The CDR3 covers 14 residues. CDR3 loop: CASSAALLNSPLHF. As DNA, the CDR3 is TGTGCCAGCAGTGCAGCCCTACTAAATTCACCCCTCCACTTT.

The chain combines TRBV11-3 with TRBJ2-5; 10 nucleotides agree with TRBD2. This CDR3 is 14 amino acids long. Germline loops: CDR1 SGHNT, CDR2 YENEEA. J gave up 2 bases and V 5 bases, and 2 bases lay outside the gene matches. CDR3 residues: CASSQRGGQETQYF. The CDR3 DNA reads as TGTGCCAGCAGCCAGCGGGGGGGTCAAGAGACCCAGTACTTC.

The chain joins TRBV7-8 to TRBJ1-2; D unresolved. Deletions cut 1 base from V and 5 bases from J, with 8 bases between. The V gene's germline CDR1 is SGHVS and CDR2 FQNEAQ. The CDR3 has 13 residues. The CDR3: CASSLGGLYGYTF. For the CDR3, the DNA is TGTGCCAGCAGCTTAGGAGGCCTGTATGGCTACACCTTC.

The CDR3: CASSRGTGSSSGANVLTF. The CDR3 DNA reads as TGTGCCAGCAGCCGCGGGACAGGTTCCAGCTCTGGGGCCAACGTCCTGACTTTC. V and J are TRBV27 and TRBJ2-6; 8 nucleotides align to TRBD1. The germline V gene encodes CDR1 MNHEY and CDR2 SMNVEV (reference sequence). There are 18 residues in the CDR3. The ends lost 6 bases at V and 0 bases at J; junction bases unmatched: 10.

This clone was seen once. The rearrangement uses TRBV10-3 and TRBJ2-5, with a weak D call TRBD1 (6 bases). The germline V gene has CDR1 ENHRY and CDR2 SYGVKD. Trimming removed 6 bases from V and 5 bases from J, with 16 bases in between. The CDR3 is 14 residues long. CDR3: CAISGQSVGETQYF. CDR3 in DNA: TGTGCCATCAGCGGACAGAGCGTTGGGGAGACCCAGTACTTC.

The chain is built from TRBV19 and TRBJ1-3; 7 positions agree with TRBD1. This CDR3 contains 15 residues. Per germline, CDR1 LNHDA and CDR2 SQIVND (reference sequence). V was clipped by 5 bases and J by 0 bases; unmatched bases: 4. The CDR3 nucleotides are TGTGCCAGTAGTTTCAACAGGGGCTCTGGAAACACCATATATTTT. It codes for CASSFNRGSGNTIYF.

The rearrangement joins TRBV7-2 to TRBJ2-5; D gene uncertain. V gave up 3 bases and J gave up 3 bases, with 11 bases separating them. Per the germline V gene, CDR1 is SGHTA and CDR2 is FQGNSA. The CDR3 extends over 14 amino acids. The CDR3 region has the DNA TGTGCCAGCAGCTTGTCCCTAGTTGAAGAGACCCAGTACTTC. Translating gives CASSLSLVEETQYF.

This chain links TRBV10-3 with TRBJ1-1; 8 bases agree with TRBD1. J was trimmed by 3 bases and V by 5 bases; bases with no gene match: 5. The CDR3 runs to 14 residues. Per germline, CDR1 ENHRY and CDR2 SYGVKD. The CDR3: CAISTQGAYTEAFF. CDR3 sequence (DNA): TGTGCCATCAGTACGCAGGGGGCCTACACTGAAGCTTTCTTT.

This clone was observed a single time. The chain's CDR3 is CASSLPGTSRFYEQFF. For the CDR3, the DNA is TGTGCCAGCAGTTTACCCGGGACTAGCCGTTTCTATGAGCAGTTCTTC. The chain employs TRBV28 and TRBJ2-1, with 9 bases aligning to TRBD2. The V gene end was trimmed by 2 bases and the J gene end by 8 bases; junction bases not matched to a gene: 10. Germline-derived CDR1 and CDR2 are MDHEN and SYDVKM. This CDR3 comprises 16 residues.

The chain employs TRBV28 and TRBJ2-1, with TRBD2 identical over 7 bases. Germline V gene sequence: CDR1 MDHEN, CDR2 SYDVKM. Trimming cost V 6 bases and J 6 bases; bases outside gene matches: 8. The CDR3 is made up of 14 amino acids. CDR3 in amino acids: CASSPPSGLNEQFF. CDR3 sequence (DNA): TGTGCCAGCAGCCCCCCTAGCGGACTCAATGAGCAGTTCTTC.

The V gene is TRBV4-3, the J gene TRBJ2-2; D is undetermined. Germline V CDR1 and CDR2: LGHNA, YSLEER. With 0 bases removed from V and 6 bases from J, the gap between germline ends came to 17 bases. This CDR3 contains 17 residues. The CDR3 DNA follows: TGCGCCAGCAGCCAAGAGTGGTCGGATCCCGCGGCCGGGGAGCTGTTTTTT. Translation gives CASSQEWSDPAAGELFF.

The CDR3 protein is CAWSPGTAPYEQYF. The CDR3 DNA sequence: TGTGCCTGGAGTCCCGGGACAGCCCCCTACGAGCAGTACTTC. The chain employs TRBV30 and TRBJ2-7; TRBD1 matches 7 bases. V shed 2 bases, J shed 2 bases, and the junction held 6 bases outside the gene matches. CDR1 is GTSNPN and CDR2 is SVGIG in the germline V gene (reference sequence). This CDR3 is 14 amino acids long.

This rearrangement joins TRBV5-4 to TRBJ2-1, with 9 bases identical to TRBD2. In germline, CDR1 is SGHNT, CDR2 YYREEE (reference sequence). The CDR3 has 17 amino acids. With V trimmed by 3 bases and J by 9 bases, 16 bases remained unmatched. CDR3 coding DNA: TGTGCCAGCAGCTCAGCATCCGGGACTAGCTGGGGTGGTGAGCAGTTCTTC. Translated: CASSSASGTSWGGEQFF.

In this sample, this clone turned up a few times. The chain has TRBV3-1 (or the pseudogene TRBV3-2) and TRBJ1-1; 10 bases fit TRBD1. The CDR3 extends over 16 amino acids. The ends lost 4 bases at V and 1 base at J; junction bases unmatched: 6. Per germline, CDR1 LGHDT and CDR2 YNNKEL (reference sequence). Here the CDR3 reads CASSRRDRGANTEAFF. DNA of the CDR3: TGTGCCAGCAGCCGTCGGGACAGGGGCGCGAACACTGAAGCTTTCTTT.

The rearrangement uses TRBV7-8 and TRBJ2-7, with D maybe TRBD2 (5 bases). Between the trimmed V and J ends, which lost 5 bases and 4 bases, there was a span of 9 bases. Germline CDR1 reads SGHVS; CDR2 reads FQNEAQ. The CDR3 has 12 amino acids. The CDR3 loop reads CASSPGIYEQYF. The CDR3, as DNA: TGTGCCAGCAGCCCGGGGATTTACGAGCAGTACTTC.

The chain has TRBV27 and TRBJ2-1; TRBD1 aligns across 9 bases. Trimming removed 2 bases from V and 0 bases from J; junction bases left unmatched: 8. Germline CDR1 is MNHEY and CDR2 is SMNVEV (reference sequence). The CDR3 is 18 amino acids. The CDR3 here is CASSLLTGGKTSYNEQFF. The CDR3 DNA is TGTGCCAGCAGTTTACTTACAGGGGGCAAAACCTCCTACAATGAGCAGTTCTTC.

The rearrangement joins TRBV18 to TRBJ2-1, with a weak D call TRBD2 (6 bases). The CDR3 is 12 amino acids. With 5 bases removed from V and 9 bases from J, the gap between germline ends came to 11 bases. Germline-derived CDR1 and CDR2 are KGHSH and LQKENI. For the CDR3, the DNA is TGTGCCAGCTCAGCGGGGTTCGGTGAGCAGTTCTTC. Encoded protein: CASSAGFGEQFF.

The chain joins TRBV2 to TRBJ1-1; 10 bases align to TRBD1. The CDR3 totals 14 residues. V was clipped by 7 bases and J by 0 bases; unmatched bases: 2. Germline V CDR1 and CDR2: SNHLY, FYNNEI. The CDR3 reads CASKGQGMNTEAFF. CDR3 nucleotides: TGTGCCAGCAAGGGACAGGGGATGAACACTGAAGCTTTCTTT.

The CDR3 bases are TGTGCCAGCAGCCCCGGGGTCGGAGCTTTCTTT. It yields the protein CASSPGVGAFF. V is TRBV7-6 and J is TRBJ1-1; D call uncertain. The germline V and J ends were trimmed by 5 bases and 10 bases, with 11 bases remaining between them. Looked up from germline, CDR1 is SGHVS and CDR2 is FNYEAQ. CDR3 size: 11 residues. The full variable domain, with the rest looked up from reference TRBV7-6 and TRBJ1-1, is GAGVSQSPRYKVTKRGQDVALRCDPISGHVSLYWYRQALGQGPEFLTYFNYEAQQDKSGLPNDRFSAERPEGSISTLTIQRTEQRDSAMYRCASSPGVGAFFGQGTRLTVV.

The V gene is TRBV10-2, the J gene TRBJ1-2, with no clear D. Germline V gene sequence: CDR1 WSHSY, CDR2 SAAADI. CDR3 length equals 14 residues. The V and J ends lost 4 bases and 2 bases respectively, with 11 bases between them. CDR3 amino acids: CASSGMTGNYGYTF. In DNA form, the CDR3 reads TGCGCCAGCAGTGGGATGACGGGGAACTATGGCTACACCTTC.

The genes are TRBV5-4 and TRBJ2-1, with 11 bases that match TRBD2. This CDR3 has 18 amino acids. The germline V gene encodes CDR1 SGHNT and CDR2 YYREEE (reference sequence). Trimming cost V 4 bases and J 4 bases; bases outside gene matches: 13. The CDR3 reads CASSGGGTSGLGYNEQFF. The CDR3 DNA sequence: TGTGCCAGCAGCGGCGGGGGGACTAGCGGCTTGGGGTACAATGAGCAGTTCTTC.

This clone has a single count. CDR3 DNA: TGCAGCGTTGGACAGGGGTACGGGGAGCTGTTTTTT. It codes for CSVGQGYGELFF. The chain combines TRBV29-1 with TRBJ2-2, with 8 bases that match TRBD1. J gave up 7 bases and V 4 bases, and 2 bases lay outside the gene matches. The CDR3 has 12 residues. Germline values: CDR1 SQVTM, CDR2 ANQGSEA.

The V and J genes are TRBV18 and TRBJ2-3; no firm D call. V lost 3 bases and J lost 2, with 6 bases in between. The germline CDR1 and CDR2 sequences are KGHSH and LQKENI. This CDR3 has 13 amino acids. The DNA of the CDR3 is TGTGCCAGCTCACCCGGGTCCACAGATACGCAGTATTTT. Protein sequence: CASSPGSTDTQYF. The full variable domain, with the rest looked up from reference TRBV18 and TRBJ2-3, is NAGVMQNPRHLVRRRGQEARLRCSPMKGHSHVYWYRQLPEEGLKFMVYLQKENIIDESGMPKERFSAEFPKEGPSILRIQQVVRGDSAAYFCASSPGSTDTQYFGPGTRLTVL.

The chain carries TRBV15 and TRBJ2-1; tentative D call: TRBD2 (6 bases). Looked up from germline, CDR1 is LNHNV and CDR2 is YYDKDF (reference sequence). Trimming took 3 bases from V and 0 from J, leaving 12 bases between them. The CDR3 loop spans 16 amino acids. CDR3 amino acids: CATSRAGRSSYNEQFF. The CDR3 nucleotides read TGTGCCACCAGCAGGGCGGGACGGAGCTCCTACAATGAGCAGTTCTTC.